The source of this T cell receptor (beta chain) is a study of brain T cells in children with intractable seizures. Study results and caveats: Absence of clones before surgery may stem from lower sequencing depth. Patients' HCMV serostatus was unknown; virus specificity rests on CDR3 similarity alone.

Per the germline V gene, CDR1 is SGHRS and CDR2 is YFSETQ. V lost 0 bases and J 7 bases, leaving 8 bases between the germline ends. The CDR3 spans 13 residues. Notes on this clone: Antigen unknown.

The sequenced cases were selected for having the highest brain T cell transcript signatures. At least one anti-epileptic drug was given before surgery. Assay used: immunoSEQ multiplex PCR; TCRdb lists only in-frame clones, some missing. This table holds approximately 40,000 clones, 75% to 95% found once. V is TRBV5-1 and J is TRBJ1-5, with a tentative D call TRBD1 (6 bases). The specimen comprised peripheral blood, sampled at surgery. The receptor's source is a girl aged 2-15 years with tuberous sclerosis and intractable seizures. The CDR3 sequence is CASSLDRDQPQHF. The CDR3 region has the DNA TGCGCCAGCAGCTTGGACAGGGACCAGCCCCAGCATTTT. The full variable domain, in which reference TRBV5-1 and TRBJ1-5 provide the parts outside the CDR3, is KAGVTQTPRYLIKTRGQQVTLSCSPISGHRSVSWYQQTPGQGLQFLFEYFSETQRNKGNFPGRFSGRQFSNSRSEMNVSTLELGDSALYLCASSLDRDQPQHFGDGTRLSIL.